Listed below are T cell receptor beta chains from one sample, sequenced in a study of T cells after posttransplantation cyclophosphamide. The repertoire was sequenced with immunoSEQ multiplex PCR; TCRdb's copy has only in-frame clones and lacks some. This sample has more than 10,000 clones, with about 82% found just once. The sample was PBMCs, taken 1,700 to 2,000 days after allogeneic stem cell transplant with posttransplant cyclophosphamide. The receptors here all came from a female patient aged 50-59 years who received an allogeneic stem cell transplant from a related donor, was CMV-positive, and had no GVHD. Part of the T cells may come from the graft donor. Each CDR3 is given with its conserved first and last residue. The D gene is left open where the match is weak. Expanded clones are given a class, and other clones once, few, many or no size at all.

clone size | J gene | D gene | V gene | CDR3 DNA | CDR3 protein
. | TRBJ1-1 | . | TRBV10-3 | TGTGCCATCAGTGAGTCCTTCACCAGTGAAGCTTTCTTT | CAISESFTSEAFF
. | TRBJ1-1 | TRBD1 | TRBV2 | TGTGCCAGCAGCCTACCCTTGACAGGGATGAACACTGAAGCTTTCTTT | CASSLPLTGMNTEAFF
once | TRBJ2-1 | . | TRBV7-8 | TGTGCCAGCAGCTACAGTCCTTCCTACAATGAGCAGTTCTTC | CASSYSPSYNEQFF
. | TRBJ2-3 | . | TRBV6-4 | TGTGCCAGCAGTGAGGGCACGGGGAGCACAGATACGCAGTATTTT | CASSEGTGSTDTQYF
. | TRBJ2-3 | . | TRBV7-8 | TGTGCCAGCGGGGGCCCAGATACGCAGTATTTT | CASGGPDTQYF
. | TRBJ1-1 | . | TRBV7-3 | TGTGCCAGCAGCTTACAGGGGAGGAACACTGAAGCTTTCTTT | CASSLQGRNTEAFF
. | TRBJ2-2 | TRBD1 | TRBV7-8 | TGTGCCAGCAGCTTTTTGTGGCAATACAGGGGGCCCGGGGAGCTGTTTTTT | CASSFLWQYRGPGELFF
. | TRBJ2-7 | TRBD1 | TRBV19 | TGTGCCAGTAGTACCCCGGGACAGGGAGTCGGCGAGCAGTACTTC | CASSTPGQGVGEQYF
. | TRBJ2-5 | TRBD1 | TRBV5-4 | TGTGCCAGCTGGGAAGGGGGCCTCAGAGGGACCCAGTACTTC | CASWEGGLRGTQYF
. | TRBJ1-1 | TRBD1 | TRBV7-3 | TGTGCCAGCAGCTTAACGGGACAGGGAAGGGTAAAAGCTTTCTTT | CASSLTGQGRVKAFF
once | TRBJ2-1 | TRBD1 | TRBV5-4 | TGTGCCAGCAGCTCCTACTTCACCGGGACAGGAAACAATGAGCAGTTCTTC | CASSSYFTGTGNNEQFF
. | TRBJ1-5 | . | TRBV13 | TGTGCCAGCAGCTCCCGAGTGGAGGATCAGCCCCAGCATTTT | CASSSRVEDQPQHF
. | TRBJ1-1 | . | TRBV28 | TGTGCCAGCAGTTTAGTGGCCGTCTACACTGAAGCTTTCTTT | CASSLVAVYTEAFF
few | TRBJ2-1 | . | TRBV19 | TGTGCCACCGCGTCGGGGAACATACCCGGGGGTGAGCAGTTCTTC | CATASGNIPGGEQFF
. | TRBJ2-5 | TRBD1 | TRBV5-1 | TGCGCCAGCACCTACGACAGGGTCGAGACCCAGTACTTC | CASTYDRVETQYF
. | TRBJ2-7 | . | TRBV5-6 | TGTGCCAGCATCCTGCGGGGGACAGGTGCCTACGAGCAGTACTTC | CASILRGTGAYEQYF
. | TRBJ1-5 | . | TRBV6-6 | TGTGCCAGCAGTACATTACCAGGGGCCGACAATCAGCCCCAGCATTTT | CASSTLPGADNQPQHF
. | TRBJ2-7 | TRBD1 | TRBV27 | TGTGCCAGCAGGCCACTAGGGGGCAGCTACGAGCAGTACTTC | CASRPLGGSYEQYF
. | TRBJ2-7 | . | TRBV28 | TGTGCCAGCAGCCGGGGGGCGCTTTACGAGCAGTACTTC | CASSRGALYEQYF
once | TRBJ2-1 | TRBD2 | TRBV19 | TGTGCCAGTAGTGCACTCCCGGGACTAGAGGGCAATGAGCAGTTCTTC | CASSALPGLEGNEQFF
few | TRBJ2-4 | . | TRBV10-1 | TGCGCCAGCAGTGGACAGGCGATTCACATTCAGTACTTC | CASSGQAIHIQYF
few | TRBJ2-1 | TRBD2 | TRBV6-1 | TGTGCCAGCAGTGAACCCTGGAGCGGGAGTACTGATGAGCAGTTCTTC | CASSEPWSGSTDEQFF
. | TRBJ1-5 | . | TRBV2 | TGTGCCAGCATCGATAGACAGGCTAGCAATCAGCCCCAGCATTTT | CASIDRQASNQPQHF
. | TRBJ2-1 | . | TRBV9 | TGTGCCAGCAGCCCCCAGGCCTCATCGAGCTCCTACAATGAGCAGTTCTTC | CASSPQASSSSYNEQFF
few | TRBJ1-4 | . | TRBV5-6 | TGTGCCAGCAGCCCAGTATCAAGTGAAAAACTGTTTTTT | CASSPVSSEKLFF
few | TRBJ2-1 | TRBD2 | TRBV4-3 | TGCGCCAGCAGCCAAGATCTGGGGGAGGGCCGGGATGAGCAGTTCTTC | CASSQDLGEGRDEQFF
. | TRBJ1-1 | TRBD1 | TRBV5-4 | TGTGCCAGCAGCCAAGGACAGGGGACTCCTGAAGCTTTCTTT | CASSQGQGTPEAFF
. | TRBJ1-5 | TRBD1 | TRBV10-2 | TGCGCCAGCACGGGACAGGGAAATCAGCCCCAGCATTTT | CASTGQGNQPQHF
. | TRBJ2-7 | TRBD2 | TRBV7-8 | TGTGTCAGCAGCTTACCGGGACTAGCGGGAAGGAGCTCCTACGAGCAGTACTTC | CVSSLPGLAGRSSYEQYF
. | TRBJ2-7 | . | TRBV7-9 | TGTGCCAGCAGCTTATCTTCCTACGAGCAGTACTTC | CASSLSSYEQYF
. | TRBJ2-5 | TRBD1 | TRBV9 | TGTGCCAGCGGGACAGGGGTGGGCGTGACCCAGTACTTC | CASGTGVGVTQYF